This entry features one TCR beta chain sequence. This CDR3 has 14 residues. The record originates from a study of blood T cell repertoires in COVID-19. About the research overall: Spain, Italy and the United States supplied samples that represented acute and convalescent COVID-19. PBMCs, B-cell-depleted T cells, or T cells provided the cDNA or gDNA that made up the material.

In the original workflow: Amplification of reference gene primers provided the estimated nucleated cell counts. The data were produced by immunoSEQ multiplex PCR, yet TCRdb's version contains in-frame clones alone and is incomplete. V and J calls and clone size are copied from that table; D and trimming were computed from the DNA. The data hold over 120,000 clones, with around 83% observed a single time. The source material was peripheral blood. This clonotype was obtained from a human donor with acute or convalescent COVID-19. The donor label of this sample is uncertain. V is TRBV1 and J is TRBJ1-2; the table gives TRBD1 as D, unverified against the DNA. TRBV1 is marked as a pseudogene. The CDR3 reads CTSSQTRQVYGYTF. In DNA, the CDR3 is TGCACCAGCAGCCAAACGAGACAGGTATATGGCTACACCTTC.